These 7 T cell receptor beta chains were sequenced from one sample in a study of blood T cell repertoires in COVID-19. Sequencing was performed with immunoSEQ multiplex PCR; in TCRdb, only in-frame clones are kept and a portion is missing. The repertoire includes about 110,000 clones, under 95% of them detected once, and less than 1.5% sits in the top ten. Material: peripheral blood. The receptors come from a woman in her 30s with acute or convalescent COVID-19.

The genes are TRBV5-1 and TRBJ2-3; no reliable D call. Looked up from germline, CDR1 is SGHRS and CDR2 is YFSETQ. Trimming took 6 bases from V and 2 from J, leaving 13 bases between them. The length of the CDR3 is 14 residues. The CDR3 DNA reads TGCGCCAGCATCCCAGGTCTTACCACAGATACGCAGTATTTT. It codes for CASIPGLTTDTQYF.

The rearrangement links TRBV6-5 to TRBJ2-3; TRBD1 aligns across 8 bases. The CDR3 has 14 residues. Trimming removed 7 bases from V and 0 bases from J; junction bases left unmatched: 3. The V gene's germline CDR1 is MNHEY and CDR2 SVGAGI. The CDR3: CASTGTGSTDTQYF. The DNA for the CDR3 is TGTGCCAGCACTGGGACAGGTAGCACAGATACGCAGTATTTT.

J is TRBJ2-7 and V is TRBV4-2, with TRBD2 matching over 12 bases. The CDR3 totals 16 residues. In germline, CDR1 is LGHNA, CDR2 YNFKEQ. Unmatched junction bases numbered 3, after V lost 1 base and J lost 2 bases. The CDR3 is CASSQGTSGEPYEQYF. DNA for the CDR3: TGTGCCAGCAGCCAAGGGACTAGCGGGGAGCCCTACGAGCAGTACTTC.

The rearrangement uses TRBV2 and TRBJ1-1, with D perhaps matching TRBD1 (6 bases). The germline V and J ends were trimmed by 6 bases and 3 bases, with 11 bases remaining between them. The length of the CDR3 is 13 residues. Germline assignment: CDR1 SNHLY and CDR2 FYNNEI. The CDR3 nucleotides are TGTGCCAGCAGGGCTACAGGGTACACTGAAGCTTTCTTT. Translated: CASRATGYTEAFF.

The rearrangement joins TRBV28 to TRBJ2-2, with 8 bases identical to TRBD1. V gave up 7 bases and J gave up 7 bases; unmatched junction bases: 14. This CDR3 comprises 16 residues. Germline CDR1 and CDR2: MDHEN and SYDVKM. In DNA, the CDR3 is TGTGCCAGCATCAGTACCGGGACAGGTATTGTCGGGGAGCTGTTTTTT. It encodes CASISTGTGIVGELFF. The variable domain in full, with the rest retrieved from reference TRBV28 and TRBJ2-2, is DVKVTQSSRYLVKRTGEKVFLECVQDMDHENMFWYRQDPGLGLRLIYFSYDVKMKEKGDIPEGYSVSREKKERFSLILESASTNQTSMYLCASISTGTGIVGELFFGEGSRLTVL.

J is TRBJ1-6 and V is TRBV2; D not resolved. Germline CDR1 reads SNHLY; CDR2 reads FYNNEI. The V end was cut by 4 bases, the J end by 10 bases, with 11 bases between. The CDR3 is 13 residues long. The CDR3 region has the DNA TGTGCCAGCAGTGGGAGGTTTTGGTCACCCCTCCACTTT. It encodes CASSGRFWSPLHF.

The CDR3 sequence is CASSEGTGTSNTEAFF. The CDR3, as DNA: TGTGCCAGCAGCGAGGGGACAGGGACCTCGAACACTGAAGCTTTCTTT. J is TRBJ1-1 and V is TRBV7-9, with 9 bases identical to TRBD1. Germline assignment: CDR1 SEHNR and CDR2 FQNEAQ (reference sequence). Germline trimming cut 5 bases from V and 1 base from J; bases unmatched to any gene: 8. CDR3 length equals 16 residues.